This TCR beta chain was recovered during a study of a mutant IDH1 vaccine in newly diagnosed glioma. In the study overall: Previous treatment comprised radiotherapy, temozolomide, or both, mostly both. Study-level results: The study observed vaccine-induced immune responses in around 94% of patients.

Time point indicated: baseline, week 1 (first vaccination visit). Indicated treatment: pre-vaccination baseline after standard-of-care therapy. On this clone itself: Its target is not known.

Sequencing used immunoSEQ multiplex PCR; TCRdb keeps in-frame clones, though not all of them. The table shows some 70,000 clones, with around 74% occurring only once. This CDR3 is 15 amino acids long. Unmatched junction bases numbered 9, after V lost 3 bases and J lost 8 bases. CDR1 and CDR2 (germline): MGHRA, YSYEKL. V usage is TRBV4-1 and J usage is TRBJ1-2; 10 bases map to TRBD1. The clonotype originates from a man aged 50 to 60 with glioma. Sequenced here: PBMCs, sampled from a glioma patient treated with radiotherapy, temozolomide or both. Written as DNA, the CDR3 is TGCGCCAGCAGCCACAAGACAGGGGGCGCAGGGGGCTACACCTTC. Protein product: CASSHKTGGAGGYTF.